The 27 T cell receptor beta chains below were found in one sample sequenced in a study of post-analysis software for immune sequencing data. No antigens are known for them. Included in the TCR beta cDNA libraries were unique molecular identifiers. One entry per CDR3 protein results from TCRdb running MiXCR on the PCR reads. The sample holds more than 450,000 distinct CDR3 sequences, roughly 47% seen once. General study points: TRBV5-6, TRBV5-1 and TRBV20-1 belonged to a set of a handful of TRBV segments that were more frequent in patients than controls.

The sequenced sample consisted of blood. Receptors originate from a girl aged 5-17 years with multiple sclerosis.

At least ten counts were recorded for this clonotype. The V gene is TRBV29-1, the J gene TRBJ2-3; TRBD2 agrees at 9 bases. J gave up 3 bases and V 0 bases, and 7 bases lay outside the gene matches. This CDR3 comprises 16 residues. The germline V gene encodes CDR1 SQVTM and CDR2 ANQGSEA. CDR3 nucleotide sequence: TGCAGCGTTGAAGACCGGCTAGCGGGGATGACAGATACGCAGTATTTT. Protein product: CSVEDRLAGMTDTQYF.

The rearrangement links TRBV5-1 to TRBJ1-1; D might be TRBD1 (5 bases). Germline CDR1 and CDR2: SGHRS and YFSETQ. This CDR3 spans 19 amino acids. With 2 bases removed from V and 1 base from J, the gap between germline ends came to 24 bases. CDR3 region: CASSFGPGTRNWGNTEAFF. The CDR3 region has the DNA TGCGCCAGCAGCTTCGGACCCGGGACGCGCAACTGGGGGAACACTGAAGCTTTCTTT.

This clonotype was seen only a few times. This sequence joins TRBV12-3 or TRBV12-4 and TRBJ1-2; D call uncertain. Between the trimmed V and J ends, which lost 0 bases and 7 bases, there was a span of 18 bases. The length of the CDR3 is 16 residues. In nucleotides, the CDR3 is TGTGCCAGCAGTTTAGCGACTACCCGACAAACGGGTGGCTACACCTTC. Translation: CASSLATTRQTGGYTF.

This chain uses TRBV5-1 with TRBJ2-7; the match to TRBD1 covers 9 bases. The germline V gene has CDR1 SGHRS and CDR2 YFSETQ. J lost 2 bases, V lost 4 bases, and 7 bases had no gene match. The CDR3 runs 15 residues. The CDR3 bases are TGCGCCAGCAGCCCCCGGGACAGGGCAGCCTACGAGCAGTACTTC. It yields the protein CASSPRDRAAYEQYF.

This chain connects TRBV7-9 to TRBJ2-1; D possibly corresponds to TRBD2 (6 bases). This CDR3 contains 13 residues. Germline CDR1 SEHNR, CDR2 FQNEAQ (reference sequence). The ends were cut back, 0 bases at V and 8 bases at J, with 8 bases in the middle. This CDR3 is CASSLAGGHEQFF. DNA of the CDR3: TGTGCCAGCAGCTTAGCGGGGGGACATGAGCAGTTCTTC.

This chain joins TRBV20-1 and TRBJ1-2; possibly TRBD1 for D (6 bases). V lost 6 bases, J lost 5 bases, and 16 bases lay in between. Germline CDR1 DFQATT, CDR2 SNEGSKA (reference sequence). CDR3 length: 13 residues. The CDR3 spells CSAKRGEAYGYTF. The CDR3 DNA reads TGCAGTGCCAAGAGGGGGGAAGCGTATGGCTACACCTTC.

This clonotype was recorded once. The CDR3 DNA reads as TGCAGTGCTAGAGATGGGCGGGGGGGCTACACCTTC. Translation gives CSARDGRGGYTF. The chain combines TRBV20-1 with TRBJ1-2; weak D call: TRBD1 (5 bases). Germline values: CDR1 DFQATT, CDR2 SNEGSKA (reference sequence). The V gene lost 0 bases and the J gene lost 8 bases, with 10 bases spanning the gap. This CDR3 region has 12 residues.

The chain is built from TRBV12-3 or TRBV12-4 and TRBJ2-7; 10 bases map to TRBD2. The CDR3 has 15 residues. V lost 5 bases and J lost 0; bases outside the gene matches: 4. In DNA, the CDR3 is TGTGCCAGCAGTCCCCCTAGCGGGAGCTCCTACGAGCAGTACTTC. Protein sequence: CASSPPSGSSYEQYF.

V gene TRBV12-5 combines with J gene TRBJ1-2, with D maybe TRBD1 (6 bases). Trimming cost V 3 bases and J 6 bases, with 17 bases left between them. The CDR3 has 15 amino acids. Per germline, CDR1 LGHNT and CDR2 FRNRAP. The CDR3, as DNA: TGTGCTAGTGGTTTTAATGGGGGCGCGGACCATGGCTACACCTTC. It is translated as CASGFNGGADHGYTF.

This clonotype showed up just a few times. This chain uses TRBV29-1 with TRBJ2-1; the D gene is possibly TRBD2 (5 bases). The CDR3 sequence is 14 residues long. The germline V gene encodes CDR1 SQVTM and CDR2 ANQGSEA. The V and J ends lost 4 bases and 1 base respectively, with 11 bases between them. The CDR3: CSVVIGGSYNEQFF. The DNA of the CDR3 is TGCAGCGTTGTAATAGGCGGGTCCTACAATGAGCAGTTCTTC.

The rearrangement uses TRBV12-3 or TRBV12-4 and TRBJ2-3, with D possibly TRBD1 on 6 matching bases. V lost 6 bases to trimming and J lost 4 bases, with 11 bases between them. The CDR3 totals 13 residues. The CDR3 coding sequence is TGTGCCAGCAGAGACAGGCTCGCAGATACGCAGTATTTT. It specifies CASRDRLADTQYF.

This clonotype was counted a few times. The CDR3 loop reads CASSIGGPTYEQYF. Written as DNA, the CDR3 is TGTGCCAGCAGCATAGGGGGCCCAACCTACGAGCAGTACTTC. This chain uses TRBV6-1 with TRBJ2-7, with 7 bases matching TRBD1. The CDR3 is 14 amino acids. The germline gives CDR1 MNHNS, CDR2 SASEGT. The V gene end was trimmed by 6 bases and the J gene end by 2 bases; junction bases not matched to a gene: 7.

This chain links TRBV7-2 with TRBJ2-7, with D perhaps being TRBD1 or TRBD2 (5 bases each). Germline V gene sequence: CDR1 SGHTA, CDR2 FQGNSA. The CDR3 has 12 amino acids. Trimming removed 5 bases at V and 6 bases at J, with 11 bases between. In nucleotides, the CDR3 is TGTGCCAGCAGCCCATCGGGGCCCGAGCAGTACTTC. Encoded protein: CASSPSGPEQYF.

The J gene is TRBJ2-5, the V gene TRBV5-1, with 12 bases lining up with TRBD2. Germline V gene lookup returns CDR1 SGHRS and CDR2 YFSETQ. V shed 3 bases, J shed 5 bases, and the junction held 5 bases outside the gene matches. This CDR3 region has 15 residues. CDR3 in DNA: TGCGCCAGCAGCTGGAGACTAGCGGGGGTGGAGACCCAGTACTTC. Its translation: CASSWRLAGVETQYF.

This chain uses TRBV29-1 with TRBJ2-5, with D perhaps matching TRBD1 (6 bases). V lost 4 bases, J lost 1 base, and 10 bases lay in between. The CDR3 covers 13 residues. Germline CDR1 reads SQVTM; CDR2 reads ANQGSEA. The CDR3 region has the DNA TGCAGCGTTGTAGGGGGTGTCCAAGAGACCCAGTACTTC. Its protein product is CSVVGGVQETQYF.

The chain couples TRBV5-5 to TRBJ2-1, with TRBD2 identical over 8 bases. Trimming removed 0 bases from V and 7 bases from J; junction bases left unmatched: 6. This CDR3 contains 15 residues. The germline V gene encodes CDR1 SGHKS and CDR2 YYEKEE (reference sequence). The CDR3 bases are TGTGCCAGCAGCTTGGCTTGGGCTAGCGGGAATGAGCAGTTCTTC. Its translation: CASSLAWASGNEQFF.

CDR3 in amino acids: CASSLGTEASPLHF. CDR3 DNA: TGTGCCAGCAGCTTGGGGACAGAGGCTTCACCCCTCCACTTT. The J gene is TRBJ1-6, the V gene TRBV5-6; a possible D gene is TRBD1 (6 bases). Germline CDR1 and CDR2: SGHDT and YYEEEE. V was pared by 0 bases and J by 9 bases, with 10 bases between. The CDR3 runs 14 residues.

This clonotype was detected once. This chain links TRBV12-3 or TRBV12-4 with TRBJ1-1; TRBD1 matches at 9 bases. The CDR3 has 15 amino acids. V lost 6 bases to trimming and J lost 5 bases; unmatched junction nucleotides: 10. CDR3: CASRLRGQGKTEAFF. The CDR3 coding sequence is TGTGCCAGCAGGCTGAGGGGACAGGGCAAAACTGAAGCTTTCTTT.

This rearrangement joins TRBV10-3 to TRBJ2-1; tentative D call: TRBD1 (5 bases). Germline CDR1 is ENHRY and CDR2 is SYGVKD. This CDR3 is 15 amino acids long. The V gene lost 2 bases and the J gene lost 6 bases, with 14 bases spanning the gap. The CDR3: CAISEDRGSFNEQFF. The CDR3 DNA reads as TGTGCCATCAGTGAGGACAGAGGATCATTCAATGAGCAGTTCTTC.

This clonotype was observed a few times. J is TRBJ2-5 and V is TRBV12-3 or TRBV12-4; TRBD2 might be the D (5 bases). The length of the CDR3 is 13 residues. Trimming took 3 bases from V and 3 from J, leaving 8 bases between them. CDR3 amino acids: CASSFLGEETQYF. CDR3 bases: TGTGCCAGCAGTTTTCTCGGGGAAGAGACCCAGTACTTC.

This clonotype was picked up a small number of times. The CDR3 loop is CAWSSFSYEQYF. The CDR3 coding sequence is TGTGCCTGGAGTTCCTTCTCCTACGAGCAGTACTTC. The J gene is TRBJ2-7, the V gene TRBV30; D gene unclear. The CDR3 runs 12 residues. Trimming removed 2 bases from V and 0 bases from J, with 5 bases in between. Germline-derived CDR1 and CDR2 are GTSNPN and SVGIG (reference sequence).

V and J are TRBV10-1 and TRBJ2-7; 8 positions match TRBD1. CDR3 size: 13 residues. CDR1 WNHNN and CDR2 SYGVQD come from the germline V gene (reference sequence). V shed 3 bases, J shed 5 bases, and the junction held 3 bases outside the gene matches. DNA for the CDR3: TGCGCCAGCAGTGAAGACAGGGGAAACGAGCAGTACTTC. Its protein product is CASSEDRGNEQYF.

This clonotype was observed a few times. The chain recombines TRBV11-3 with TRBJ2-7; 9 nucleotides agree with TRBD2. Judging by the DNA end, TRBJ2-5 fits better; the J call may be wrong. Germline CDR1 SGHNT, CDR2 YENEEA. There are 16 residues in the CDR3. The CDR3 bases are TGTGCCAGCAGCTTAGCCCTAGCGGGGCTGGGGGAGACCCAGTACTTC. It codes for CASSLALAGLGETQYF.

Only a few counts were recorded for this clonotype. J is TRBJ1-1 and V is TRBV2; D uncertain. The V gene's germline CDR1 is SNHLY and CDR2 FYNNEI. Deletions cut 4 bases from V and 0 bases from J, with 6 bases between. The CDR3 spans 13 residues. The CDR3 reads CASSGAVNTEAFF. CDR3 nucleotides: TGTGCCAGCAGTGGTGCAGTGAACACTGAAGCTTTCTTT.

The chain joins TRBV4-2 to TRBJ2-3, with TRBD2 as a possible D gene (5 bases). V was shortened by 3 bases and J by 4 bases, with 11 bases between the two germline ends. Germline CDR1 is LGHNA and CDR2 is YNFKEQ. CDR3 length equals 14 residues. The CDR3 spells CASSQKAESDTQYF. The DNA for the CDR3 is TGTGCCAGCAGCCAGAAAGCGGAATCAGATACGCAGTATTTT.

This chain connects TRBV30 to TRBJ2-6; possibly TRBD1 for D (6 bases). Germline-derived CDR1 and CDR2 are GTSNPN and SVGIG (reference sequence). The germline V and J ends were trimmed by 6 bases and 0 bases, with 15 bases remaining between them. There are 16 residues in the CDR3. The CDR3 DNA is TGTGCCTGCCCCAGGGGACAAAGCTCTGGGGCCAACGTCCTGACTTTC. It is translated as CACPRGQSSGANVLTF. Based on the CDR3 plus reference TRBV30 and TRBJ2-6, the full variable domain is SQTIHQWPATLVQPVGSPLSLECTVEGTSNPNLYWYRQAAGRGLQLLFYSVGIGQISSEVPQNLSASRPQDRQFILSSKKLLLSDSGFYLCACPRGQSSGANVLTFGAGSRLTVL.

V is TRBV13 and J is TRBJ1-1; 8 bases agree with TRBD1. V lost 4 bases, J lost 5 bases, and 18 bases stayed unmatched. Germline CDR1 and CDR2: PRHDT and FYEKMQ (reference sequence). This CDR3 spans 18 amino acids. The CDR3 region is CASSSSQGQGFMRTEAFF. The CDR3 coding sequence is TGTGCCAGCAGCTCCTCGCAAGGACAGGGCTTTATGAGGACTGAAGCTTTCTTT.